This note documents a single TCR beta chain sequence. Its antigen remains unknown. The sample holds other DNA sequences that translate to the same CDR3. This sample is drawn from a study of cytomegalovirus exposure and HLA in healthy donors. From germline, CDR1 is MNHNS and CDR2 SASEGT. There are 14 residues in the CDR3. J was trimmed by 2 bases and V by 2 bases; bases with no gene match: 3. The PCR ran on 60 Vbeta and 13 Jbeta primers. The method was immunoSEQ multiplex PCR; TCRdb's version includes in-frame clones alone and lacks a portion of them. The sample consists of around 200,000 clones, almost 80% of them appearing once. Study-level findings and limits: Sequences of the TCR beta chain were said to predict the HLA-A and HLA-B alleles of most subjects accurately.

The source of this sequence is a male donor in good health and CMV-seronegative. The sample was PBMCs. V gene TRBV6-1 combines with J gene TRBJ2-7, with TRBD1 identical over 7 bases. CDR3 loop: CASSERGLPYEQYF. The CDR3 coding sequence is TGTGCCAGCAGTGAAAGGGGGCTACCCTACGAGCAGTACTTC.